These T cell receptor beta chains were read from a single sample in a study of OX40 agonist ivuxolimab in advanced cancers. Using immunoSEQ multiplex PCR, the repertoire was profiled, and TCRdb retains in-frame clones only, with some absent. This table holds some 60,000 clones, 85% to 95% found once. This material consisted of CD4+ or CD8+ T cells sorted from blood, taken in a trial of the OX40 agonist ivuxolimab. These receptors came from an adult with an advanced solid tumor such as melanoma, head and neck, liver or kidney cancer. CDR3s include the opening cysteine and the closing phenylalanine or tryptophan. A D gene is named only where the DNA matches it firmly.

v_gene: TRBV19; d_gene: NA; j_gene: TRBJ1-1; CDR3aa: CASSMMRTIPINTEAFF; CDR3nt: TGTGCCAGTAGTATGATGAGGACCATCCCCATAAACACTGAAGCTTTCTTT
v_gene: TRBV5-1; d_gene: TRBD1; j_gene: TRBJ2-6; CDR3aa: CASSPLKGTAYSGANVLTF; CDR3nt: TGCGCCAGCAGCCCCCTGAAGGGGACAGCCTACTCTGGGGCCAACGTCCTGACTTTC
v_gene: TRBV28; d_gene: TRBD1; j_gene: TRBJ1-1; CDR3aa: CASRPGQGGTEAFF; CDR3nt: TGTGCCAGCAGGCCGGGACAGGGTGGGACTGAAGCTTTCTTT
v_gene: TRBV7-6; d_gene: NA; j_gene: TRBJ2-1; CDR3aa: CASSFAKEQFF; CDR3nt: TGTGCCAGCAGCTTTGCGAAAGAGCAGTTCTTC
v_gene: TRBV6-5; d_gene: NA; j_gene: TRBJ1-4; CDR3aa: CASSYSSGGKLFF; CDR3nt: TGTGCCAGCAGTTACTCTTCAGGCGGAAAACTGTTTTTT
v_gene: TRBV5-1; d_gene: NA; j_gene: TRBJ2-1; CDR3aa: CASSPGMVSYNEQFF; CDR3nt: TGCGCCAGCAGCCCGGGGATGGTGTCCTACAATGAGCAGTTCTTC
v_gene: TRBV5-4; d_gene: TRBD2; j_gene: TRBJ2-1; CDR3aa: CASSAEVFIAGGFREQFF; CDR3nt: TGTGCCAGCAGCGCAGAAGTGTTTATAGCGGGAGGGTTTCGGGAGCAGTTCTTC
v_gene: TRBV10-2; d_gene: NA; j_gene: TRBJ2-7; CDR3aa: CASSVRGLYEQYF; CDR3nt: TGCGCCAGCAGTGTTCGGGGACTCTACGAGCAGTACTTC
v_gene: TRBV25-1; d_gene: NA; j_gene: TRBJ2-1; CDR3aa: CASSEGDGNNEQFF; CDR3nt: TGTGCCAGCAGTGAAGGGGACGGGAACAATGAGCAGTTCTTC
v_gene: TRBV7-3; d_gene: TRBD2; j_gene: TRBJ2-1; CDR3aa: CASSLPREGPYNEQFF; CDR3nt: TGTGCCAGCAGCTTACCCCGGGAGGGCCCCTACAATGAGCAGTTCTTC